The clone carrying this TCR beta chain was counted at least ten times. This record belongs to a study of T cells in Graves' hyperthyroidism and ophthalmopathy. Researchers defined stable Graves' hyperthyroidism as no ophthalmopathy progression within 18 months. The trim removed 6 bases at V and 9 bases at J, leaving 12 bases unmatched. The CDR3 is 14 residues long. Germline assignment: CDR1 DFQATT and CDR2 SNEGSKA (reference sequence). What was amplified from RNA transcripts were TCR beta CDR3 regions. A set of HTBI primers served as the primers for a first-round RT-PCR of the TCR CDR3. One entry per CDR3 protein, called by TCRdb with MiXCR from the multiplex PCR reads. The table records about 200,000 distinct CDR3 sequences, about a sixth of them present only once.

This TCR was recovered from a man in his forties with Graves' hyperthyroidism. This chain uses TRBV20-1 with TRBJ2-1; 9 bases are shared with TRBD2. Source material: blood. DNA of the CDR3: TGCAGTGCCTCTCAGGGCGGGGGGGCATTTGAGCAGTTCTTC. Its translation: CSASQGGGAFEQFF.